This T cell receptor (beta chain) appears in the sequencing data of a study of T-cell reconstitution after alpha-beta-depleted transplantation in children. This CDR3 is built from 13 residues. CDR1 and CDR2 (germline): SGHTA, FQGNSA. The ends were cut back, 1 base at V and 5 bases at J, with 9 bases in the middle. At least ten counts were recorded for this clonotype. Unique molecular identifiers were incorporated when the TCRbeta library was constructed. MiXCR, applied by TCRdb to the PCR reads, yields one record per CDR3 protein. The sample includes more than 90,000 distinct CDR3 sequences, roughly 7.7% of them seen just once.

The sample consisted of PBMCs from the stem cell graft donor, taken from the stem cell graft. This receptor was taken from a human donor who donated a stem cell graft to a child with congenital amegakaryocytic thrombocytopenia. The chain employs TRBV7-2 and TRBJ2-7; D is uncertain. Here the CDR3 reads CASSLVSIDEQYF. CDR3 nucleotide sequence: TGTGCCAGCAGCTTAGTATCTATCGACGAGCAGTACTTC.